This TCR beta chain is from a study of T cell repertoires in cytomegalovirus infection. TCRdb reprocessed the reads via MiXCR and lists one record per CDR3 protein. Here the sample spans roughly 500,000 distinct CDR3 sequences, roughly 12% being singletons. Germline CDR1 MGHDK, CDR2 SYGVNS. The CDR3 is 13 amino acids. With regard to this clonotype: A much larger clonotype is one base distant, so this may be a read error.

The sequence came from a human donor in good health (CMV status not recorded). Some clones in this sample may be carry-over from other donors' samples. The source material was PBMCs. The J gene is TRBJ2-3, the V gene TRBV25-1, with no clear D. Written as DNA, the CDR3 is TGTGCCAGCAGTGGCATCCGCACAGATACGCAGAATTTT. Encoded protein: CASSGIRTDTQNF.